These T cell receptor beta chains were read from a single sample in a study of CD8 T cells in Susac syndrome. TCRdb re-analysed the immunoSEQ multiplex PCR reads in MiXCR, keeping a single row per CDR3 protein. The sample holds about 430,000 distinct CDR3 sequences, more than 80% seen once. The sample consisted of CD8+ T cells from PBMCs. Receptor source: a human donor with multiple sclerosis. Each CDR3 is given without its conserved first and last residue.

V: TRBV27
J: TRBJ2-1
CDR3: ASSLSGGRGWKNEQF

V: TRBV20-1
J: TRBJ2-7
CDR3: SAASGSLTEQY

V: TRBV3-1
J: TRBJ1-5
CDR3: ASRPGVQPQH

V: TRBV7-9
J: TRBJ1-1
CDR3: ASSADSEAF

V: TRBV3-1
J: TRBJ2-2
CDR3: ASSRDSTNTGELF

V: TRBV30
J: TRBJ2-1
CDR3: AWSHGRGYNEQF

V: TRBV30
J: TRBJ2-2
CDR3: AWSVLVGELF

V: TRBV19
J: TRBJ2-3
CDR3: ASRLAGAPDTQY

V: TRBV19
J: TRBJ1-5
CDR3: ASSTSGSNQPQH

V: TRBV30
J: TRBJ2-5
CDR3: AWSAGTGIETQY

V: TRBV29-1
J: TRBJ2-3
CDR3: SVWGLAGGPKNTDTQY

V: TRBV7-9
J: TRBJ1-1
CDR3: ASSLGHEAF

V: TRBV12-5
J: TRBJ1-5
CDR3: ASGLAPGGSNQPQH

V: TRBV10-3
J: TRBJ2-7
CDR3: AISEYGHYEQY

V: TRBV2
J: TRBJ2-7
CDR3: ASIIWGLEQY

V: TRBV7-7
J: TRBJ2-7
CDR3: ASSMTVGYEQY

V: TRBV5-6
J: TRBJ2-3
CDR3: ASSLARAGAFDTQY

V: TRBV7-9
J: TRBJ1-6
CDR3: ASSLLGEPNSPLH